The 18 T cell receptor beta chains listed next were all sequenced from one sample in a study of blood T cell repertoires in COVID-19. TCRdb's copy holds only in-frame clones and misses some; the assay was immunoSEQ multiplex PCR. Of about 39,000 clones in the sample, roughly 82% were seen once. The sequenced material came from peripheral blood. The receptors were gathered from a middle-aged man with active or convalescent COVID-19.

V usage is TRBV7-9 and J usage is TRBJ2-5; 12 bases match TRBD2. Germline V gene lookup returns CDR1 SEHNR and CDR2 FQNEAQ (reference sequence). The CDR3 extends over 16 amino acids. Losses at the gene ends were 1 base for V and 1 base for J; bases not matched to a gene: 1. Here the CDR3 reads CASSLELAGGQETQYF. The CDR3 bases are TGTGCCAGCAGCTTAGAACTAGCGGGGGGCCAAGAGACCCAGTACTTC. The whole variable domain, remainder taken from reference TRBV7-9 and TRBJ2-5, is DTGVSQNPRHKITKRGQNVTFRCDPISEHNRLYWYRQTLGQGPEFLTYFQNEAQLEKSRLLSDRFSAERPKGSFSTLEIQRTEQGDSAMYLCASSLELAGGQETQYFGPGTRLLVL.

This chain links TRBV30 with TRBJ1-4; D is ambiguous. V was shortened by 3 bases and J by 4 bases, with 9 bases between the two germline ends. This CDR3 comprises 13 residues. CDR1 and CDR2 (germline): GTSNPN, SVGIG (reference sequence). CDR3 in amino acids: CAWRRQNNEKLFF. CDR3 nucleotide sequence: TGTGCCTGGAGGAGGCAGAATAATGAAAAACTGTTTTTT.

This chain uses TRBV29-1 with TRBJ1-2; maybe TRBD1 (6 bases). This CDR3 region has 13 residues. The V and J ends lost 6 bases and 8 bases respectively, with 19 bases between them. Germline CDR1 is SQVTM and CDR2 is ANQGSEA. This chain's CDR3 is CSVMGALSSGYTF. CDR3 in DNA: TGCAGCGTGATGGGGGCGCTTTCTTCCGGCTACACCTTC.

The chain carries TRBV19 and TRBJ1-2, with 8 bases fitting TRBD1. The junction had 5 bases not matched to a gene; V was cut back by 1 base and J by 7 bases. The CDR3 totals 14 residues. Per germline, CDR1 LNHDA and CDR2 SQIVND (reference sequence). CDR3 sequence reads: CASSIVHRGSGYTF. Here the CDR3 DNA reads TGTGCCAGTAGTATAGTCCACAGGGGGTCTGGCTACACCTTC.

The chain recombines TRBV11-1 with TRBJ1-2; D unresolved. V lost 2 bases and J lost 1, with 5 bases in between. The CDR3 contains 13 residues. CDR1 SGHAT and CDR2 FQDESV come from the germline V gene (reference sequence). The CDR3 reads CASSLNLNYGYTF. The CDR3 DNA sequence: TGTGCCAGCAGCTTAAATCTTAACTATGGCTACACCTTC.

V is TRBV4-2 and J is TRBJ1-1, with D perhaps matching TRBD1 (6 bases). The CDR3 consists of 17 residues. CDR1 LGHNA and CDR2 YNFKEQ come from the germline V gene. V shed 0 bases and J shed 3 bases, with 17 bases lying between them. The CDR3 reads CASSQDPQTGGYTEAFF. CDR3 nucleotide sequence: TGTGCCAGCAGCCAAGACCCACAGACGGGGGGCTACACTGAAGCTTTCTTT.

The chain links TRBV30 to TRBJ1-5; 12 nucleotides align to TRBD1. Unmatched junction bases numbered 6, after V lost 1 base and J lost 2 bases. The CDR3 has 17 residues. The germline V gene encodes CDR1 GTSNPN and CDR2 SVGIG (reference sequence). The CDR3 DNA is TGTGCCTGGAGTGCGGGACAGGGGGCGCGGGGCAATCAGCCCCAGCATTTT. Its protein product is CAWSAGQGARGNQPQHF. The whole variable domain, remainder taken from reference TRBV30 and TRBJ1-5, is SQTIHQWPATLVQPVGSPLSLECTVEGTSNPNLYWYRQAAGRGLQLLFYSVGIGQISSEVPQNLSASRPQDRQFILSSKKLLLSDSGFYLCAWSAGQGARGNQPQHFGDGTRLSIL.

The chain employs TRBV12-3 or TRBV12-4 and TRBJ2-1, with 7 bases lining up with TRBD1. CDR3 length: 13 amino acids. The V and J ends lost 3 bases and 6 bases, in that order; junction bases with no gene match: 2. The CDR3 sequence: CASSLTGPNEQFF. The CDR3 DNA is TGTGCCAGCAGTTTGACAGGGCCCAATGAGCAGTTCTTC.

The chain carries TRBV10-2 and TRBJ2-1; 10 positions match TRBD2. The CDR3 length is 15 residues. The germline V gene encodes CDR1 WSHSY and CDR2 SAAADI. V was clipped by 6 bases and J by 6 bases; unmatched bases: 8. The CDR3 sequence: CASRLTSGVVNEQFF. In nucleotides, the CDR3 is TGCGCCAGCAGGTTAACTAGCGGGGTCGTCAATGAGCAGTTCTTC.

This chain connects TRBV5-6 to TRBJ2-7, with TRBD1 as a possible D gene (5 bases). Germline assignment: CDR1 SGHDT and CDR2 YYEEEE. With 4 bases removed from V and 2 bases from J, the gap between germline ends came to 13 bases. This CDR3 has 14 residues. The CDR3 sequence is CASSQPRVPYEQYF. The DNA for the CDR3 is TGTGCCAGCAGCCAGCCCAGGGTTCCCTACGAGCAGTACTTC.

The V and J genes are TRBV6-5 and TRBJ2-1; D ambiguous. Germline-derived CDR1 and CDR2 are MNHEY and SVGAGI. V was cut by 2 bases and J by 9 bases, with 14 bases left in between. The CDR3 totals 14 residues. The CDR3 nucleotides are TGTGCCAGCAGTTACATGTCACCCGGTACTGAGCAGTTCTTC. Translating it yields CASSYMSPGTEQFF.

This clone was found once. The chain is built from TRBV6-4 and TRBJ1-2, with D unclear. Germline V gives CDR1 MRHNA, CDR2 SNTAGT. The CDR3 extends over 14 amino acids. The V gene lost 0 bases and the J gene lost 4 bases, with 9 bases spanning the gap. The DNA of the CDR3 is TGTGCCAGCAGTGACTCGATCGCCGGCTATGGCTACACCTTC. It yields the protein CASSDSIAGYGYTF.

The rearrangement links TRBV25-1 to TRBJ2-7; 8 bases map to TRBD2. After removal of 7 bases from V and 7 bases from J, the junction contained 9 bases not matched to a gene. The CDR3 runs to 13 residues. CDR1 is MGHDK, CDR2 SYGVNS, per germline. The CDR3 sequence is CASTPRGGFEQYF. The CDR3 nucleotides read TGTGCCAGCACCCCCCGGGGGGGTTTTGAGCAGTACTTC.

The gene calls are TRBV14 and TRBJ2-5; 7 nucleotides align to TRBD2. The J segment lost 4 bases and the V segment lost 0 bases, leaving 8 bases of the junction unmatched. This CDR3 contains 16 residues. The germline V gene encodes CDR1 SGHDN and CDR2 FVKESK. CDR3 DNA: TGTGCCAGCAGCCAAGATTCTTGGAAGCGGGGAGAGACCCAGTACTTC. Residues: CASSQDSWKRGETQYF.

The count of this clone is one. The CDR3 DNA reads TGTGCCAGCAGTGACGACAGGGCTAACACTGAAGCTTTCTTT. Amino acids: CASSDDRANTEAFF. This chain links TRBV2 with TRBJ1-1; 7 bases are shared with TRBD1. Germline V gene lookup returns CDR1 SNHLY and CDR2 FYNNEI. V shed 3 bases, J shed 2 bases, and the junction held 3 bases outside the gene matches. The CDR3 length is 14 residues. The full variable domain, its missing parts supplied by reference TRBV2 and TRBJ1-1, is EPEVTQTPSHQVTQMGQEVILRCVPISNHLYFYWYRQILGQKVEFLVSFYNNEISEKSEIFDDQFSVERPDGSNFTLKIRSTKLEDSAMYFCASSDDRANTEAFFGQGTRLTVV.

The chain joins TRBV7-2 to TRBJ2-1; 9 bases align to TRBD2. V shed 3 bases, J shed 4 bases, and the junction held 4 bases outside the gene matches. Germline CDR1 and CDR2: SGHTA and FQGNSA. This CDR3 is 15 amino acids long. The CDR3 loop is CASSLGTSSYNEQFF. The CDR3 coding sequence is TGTGCCAGCAGCTTGGGGACTAGCTCATACAATGAGCAGTTCTTC.

This chain joins TRBV19 and TRBJ2-1; 13 nucleotides agree with TRBD2. The CDR3 contains 18 residues. With 7 bases clipped from V and 1 base from J, the junction kept 10 bases outside the gene matches. CDR1 and CDR2 from the germline V gene are LNHDA and SQIVND (reference sequence). This CDR3 reads CASTPYWTSGGSYNEQFF. The CDR3 nucleotides are TGTGCCAGTACCCCCTATTGGACTAGCGGGGGTTCCTACAATGAGCAGTTCTTC.

This sequence joins TRBV27 and TRBJ1-2; the match to TRBD1 covers 8 bases. The V and J ends lost 3 bases and 6 bases, in that order; junction bases with no gene match: 9. Germline CDR1 is MNHEY and CDR2 is SMNVEV (reference sequence). The length of the CDR3 is 15 residues. This chain's CDR3 is CASSFRGRLIDGYTF. DNA of the CDR3: TGTGCCAGCAGTTTCAGGGGGCGGTTGATAGATGGCTACACCTTC.